This T cell receptor beta chain was sequenced for a study of human T cells and chemical hapten exposure. Study summary: It was small differences in pooled library volume that mainly caused per-sample TCR yields to vary. Study-level results: The study found that DPC sensitization did not change TCRs above 1 in 1000 frequency.

The CDR3 runs to 18 residues. Germline V gene lookup returns CDR1 MGHRA and CDR2 YSYEKL. V lost 3 bases, J lost 0 bases, and 8 bases stayed unmatched. In its sample, this clonotype was seen a few times. Its cognate antigen is unknown. The library put unique molecular identifiers onto individual cDNA molecules. In the original workflow: The number of TCRs in each sample had a median of approximately 96,000 and spanned about 20,000 to 690,600. TCRdb fed the RACE reads into MiXCR, producing one record per CDR3 protein. TCRdb, not the original authors, processed these V and J calls. The data hold over 45,000 distinct CDR3 sequences, with around 4.1% observed a single time. Time point given: healthy volunteer bleed at 2 weeks. Total RNA came from unfractionated whole blood.

Input material: whole blood. This rearrangement joins TRBV4-1 to TRBJ2-1; 10 nucleotides align to TRBD2. This clonotype originated in a female donor in good health. Some clones in this sample may be carry-over from other donors' samples. The CDR3 is CASSQSLAGARSYNEQFF. The CDR3 coding sequence is TGCGCCAGCAGCCAGTCGCTAGCGGGGGCCCGCTCCTACAATGAGCAGTTCTTC.